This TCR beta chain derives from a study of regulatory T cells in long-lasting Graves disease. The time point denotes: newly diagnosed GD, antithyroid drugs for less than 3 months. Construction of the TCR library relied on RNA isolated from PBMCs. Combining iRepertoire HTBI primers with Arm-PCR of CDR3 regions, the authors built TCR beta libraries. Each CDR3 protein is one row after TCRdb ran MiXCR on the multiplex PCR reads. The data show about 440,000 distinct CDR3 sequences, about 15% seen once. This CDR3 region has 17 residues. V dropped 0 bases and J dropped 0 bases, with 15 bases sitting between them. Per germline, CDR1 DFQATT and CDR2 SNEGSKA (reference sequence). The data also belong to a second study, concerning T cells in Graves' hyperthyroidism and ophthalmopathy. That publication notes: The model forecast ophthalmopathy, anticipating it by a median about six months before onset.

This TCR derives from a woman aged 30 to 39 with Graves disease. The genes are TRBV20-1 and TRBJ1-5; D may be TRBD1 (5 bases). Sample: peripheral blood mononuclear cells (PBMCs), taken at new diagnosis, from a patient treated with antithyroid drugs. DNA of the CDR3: TGCAGTGCTAGAGATCCGGCCGGGACGAATAGCAATCAGCCCCAGCATTTT. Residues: CSARDPAGTNSNQPQHF.